The 25 T cell receptor beta chains in this list originate from one sample, sequenced in a study of blood T cell repertoires in COVID-19. TCRdb's copy holds only in-frame clones and misses some; the assay was immunoSEQ multiplex PCR. The sample contains about 300,000 clones, 90% of which appear only once. The sequenced sample was peripheral blood. Source of these receptors: a woman in her 50s with COVID-19, enrolled during active disease.

This chain links TRBV27 with TRBJ1-1, with D perhaps TRBD1 (5 bases). With 6 bases removed from V and 4 bases from J, the gap between germline ends came to 18 bases. The germline CDR1 and CDR2 sequences are MNHEY and SMNVEV (reference sequence). This CDR3 has 15 residues. As DNA, the CDR3 is TGTGCCAGCAGCCCTCACAGGTACAGAGGCACTGAAGCTTTCTTT. Its translation: CASSPHRYRGTEAFF.

The sample holds one count of this clone. This chain uses TRBV6-5 with TRBJ2-5; D call uncertain. The CDR3 contains 11 residues. Looked up from germline, CDR1 is MNHEY and CDR2 is SVGAGI. The V gene lost 5 bases and the J gene lost 5 bases, with 6 bases spanning the gap. The CDR3 sequence is CASSLEETQYF. The CDR3 DNA is TGTGCCAGCAGTCTAGAGGAGACCCAGTACTTC.

This clone was found once. The V gene is TRBV12-3 or TRBV12-4, the J gene TRBJ1-2; weak D call: TRBD1 (5 bases). The CDR3 runs 13 residues. Trimming took off 3 bases at V and 7 bases at J, with 12 bases between the two ends. CDR3 sequence reads: CASSLGGVVGYTF. Written as DNA, the CDR3 is TGTGCCAGCAGTTTGGGAGGGGTGGTTGGCTACACCTTC.

The table lists this clone with a count of one. This chain links TRBV2 with TRBJ2-7, with 7 bases aligning to TRBD1. The CDR3 has 12 amino acids. The V and J ends lost 6 bases and 5 bases, in that order; junction bases with no gene match: 4. From germline, CDR1 is SNHLY and CDR2 FYNNEI. Here the CDR3 reads CASRVQGNEQYF. DNA for the CDR3: TGTGCCAGCAGGGTACAGGGGAACGAGCAGTACTTC.

The chain links TRBV7-2 to TRBJ2-3; 13 bases map to TRBD2. Looked up from germline, CDR1 is SGHTA and CDR2 is FQGNSA. The CDR3 loop spans 15 amino acids. Unmatched junction bases numbered 3, after V lost 3 bases and J lost 6 bases. As DNA, the CDR3 is TGTGCCAGCAGCTTTGTGACTAGCGGGAGGGATACGCAGTATTTT. This translates into CASSFVTSGRDTQYF.

This clone showed up just once. This chain joins TRBV9 and TRBJ2-7; 10 nucleotides align to TRBD2. V was clipped by 0 bases and J by 0 bases; unmatched bases: 12. Germline values: CDR1 SGDLS, CDR2 YYNGEE. The CDR3 covers 19 residues. CDR3 region: CASSVESPSGSANSYEQYF. DNA of the CDR3: TGTGCCAGCAGCGTAGAGTCTCCTAGCGGGAGCGCTAACTCCTACGAGCAGTACTTC.

The V call is TRBV5-4, the J call TRBJ2-1, with a weak D call TRBD2 (6 bases). The CDR3 consists of 20 residues. Deletions cut 4 bases from V and 0 bases from J, with 26 bases between. Germline CDR1 SGHNT, CDR2 YYREEE (reference sequence). In DNA, the CDR3 is TGTGCCAGCAGCCATGACAGTCCTGGTCTAGCGTTCAGCTCCTACAATGAGCAGTTCTTC. It codes for CASSHDSPGLAFSSYNEQFF.

The rearrangement joins TRBV5-1 to TRBJ2-7; D possibly corresponds to TRBD2 (5 bases). The CDR3 covers 14 residues. Germline values: CDR1 SGHRS, CDR2 YFSETQ. The V and J ends lost 4 bases and 4 bases respectively, with 15 bases between them. CDR3 in DNA: TGCGCCAGCAGCCCCCGATTCGGCGGGTACGAGCAGTACTTC. Translated: CASSPRFGGYEQYF. Together with reference TRBV5-1 and TRBJ2-7, the CDR3 gives the full variable domain: KAGVTQTPRYLIKTRGQQVTLSCSPISGHRSVSWYQQTPGQGLQFLFEYFSETQRNKGNFPGRFSGRQFSNSRSEMNVSTLELGDSALYLCASSPRFGGYEQYFGPGTRLTVT.

Written as DNA, the CDR3 is TGTGCCAGCAGCCCCGGAGGGTCAGGCTACACCTTC. Its translation is CASSPGGSGYTF. The chain links TRBV5-5 to TRBJ1-2; D remains ambiguous. The CDR3 sequence is 12 residues long. Trimming cost V 4 bases and J 8 bases, with 12 bases left between them. Germline CDR1 SGHKS, CDR2 YYEKEE (reference sequence).

This chain connects TRBV28 to TRBJ2-7, with D uncertain. Germline V gene sequence: CDR1 MDHEN, CDR2 SYDVKM. V lost 7 bases, J lost 4 bases, and 14 bases lay in between. The CDR3 extends over 13 amino acids. In DNA, the CDR3 is TGTGCCAGCACATTTGACGGGTCGTACGAGCAGTACTTC. This gives the protein CASTFDGSYEQYF.

The CDR3 spells CASSFLGQMTTDTQYF. Here the CDR3 DNA reads TGCGCCAGCAGCTTTCTAGGACAGATGACCACAGATACGCAGTATTTT. The chain employs TRBV5-1 and TRBJ2-3, with a weak D call TRBD1 (6 bases). The CDR3 sequence is 16 residues long. The V end lost 2 bases, the J end lost 2 bases, and 15 bases lay between the germline ends. CDR1 is SGHRS, CDR2 YFSETQ, per germline.

The rearrangement joins TRBV11-2 to TRBJ2-7; no definite D call. Trimming shortened V by 3 bases and J by 9 bases, and 12 bases separated the two germline ends. The germline V gene has CDR1 SGHAT and CDR2 FQNNGV. The length of the CDR3 is 12 residues. The CDR3 sequence: CASSFSTRGQYF. CDR3 coding DNA: TGTGCCAGCAGCTTCTCGACCCGCGGGCAGTACTTC.

The rearrangement joins TRBV24-1 to TRBJ2-1; D possibly corresponds to TRBD2 (5 bases). The CDR3 is 11 residues long. Looked up from germline, CDR1 is KGHDR and CDR2 is SFDVKD. V lost 9 bases, J lost 6 bases, and 8 bases lay in between. CDR3 nucleotide sequence: TGTGCCACCGGGCTAGCCAATGAGCAGTTCTTC. As protein: CATGLANEQFF.

The chain uses TRBV2 and TRBJ2-2, with a tentative D call TRBD2 (6 bases). The CDR3 totals 17 residues. Deletions cut 1 base from V and 5 bases from J, with 17 bases between. The germline V gene encodes CDR1 SNHLY and CDR2 FYNNEI. CDR3 amino acids: CASSEGVLTGVTGELFF. CDR3 bases: TGTGCCAGCAGTGAAGGCGTTCTTACGGGAGTTACCGGGGAGCTGTTTTTT.

V gene TRBV3-1 (or the pseudogene TRBV3-2) combines with J gene TRBJ2-3, with 11 bases lining up with TRBD2. The CDR3 spans 16 residues. The V segment lost 6 bases and the J segment 0 bases; nucleotides outside the gene matches: 5. Germline-derived CDR1 and CDR2 are LGHDT and YNNKEL (reference sequence). This chain's CDR3 is CASRLAGASSTDTQYF. As DNA, the CDR3 is TGTGCCAGCAGACTAGCGGGAGCCTCCAGCACAGATACGCAGTATTTT.

This chain links TRBV24-1 with TRBJ2-5, with a possible D match to TRBD2 (6 bases). CDR1 and CDR2 from the germline V gene are KGHDR and SFDVKD. V was cut by 1 base and J by 5 bases, with 22 bases left in between. This CDR3 comprises 18 residues. CDR3 sequence (DNA): TGTGCCACCAGTGATTTTAACGATGGACTACCACTGCAGGAGACCCAGTACTTC. It specifies CATSDFNDGLPLQETQYF.

This clone has a handful of counts. The J gene is TRBJ2-2, the V gene TRBV5-1, with 12 bases fitting TRBD1. Trimming took 4 bases from V and 5 from J; bases not matched to a gene: 12. This CDR3 has 18 residues. Germline CDR1 reads SGHRS; CDR2 reads YFSETQ. This chain's CDR3 is CASSPNPRDRGQTGELFF. The CDR3, as DNA: TGCGCCAGCAGCCCCAACCCCCGGGACAGGGGGCAGACCGGGGAGCTGTTTTTT.

The V gene is TRBV7-9, the J gene TRBJ2-6; tentative D call: TRBD2 (5 bases). CDR1 is SEHNR and CDR2 is FQNEAQ in the germline V gene (reference sequence). CDR3 length: 15 amino acids. The ends were cut back, 4 bases at V and 2 bases at J, with 9 bases in the middle. The CDR3 DNA follows: TGTGCCAGCAGCTCGAGGGCTACTGGGGCCAACGTCCTGACTTTC. Protein: CASSSRATGANVLTF.

The V gene is TRBV2, the J gene TRBJ2-1; no firm D call. The V gene's germline CDR1 is SNHLY and CDR2 FYNNEI. V lost 4 bases to trimming and J lost 7 bases, with 5 bases between them. CDR3 length: 11 residues. Written as DNA, the CDR3 is TGTGCCAGCAGTGTTTTAAATGAGCAGTTCTTC. Its translation: CASSVLNEQFF.

The chain employs TRBV6-5 and TRBJ1-1; no clear D gene. The germline V gene has CDR1 MNHEY and CDR2 SVGAGI. V was pared by 9 bases and J by 0 bases, with 17 bases between. The CDR3 has 15 residues. DNA for the CDR3: TGTGCCAGGTTGCTCCCCAACATCATGAACACTGAAGCTTTCTTT. It translates to CARLLPNIMNTEAFF.

This rearrangement joins TRBV19 to TRBJ1-5; D not resolved. The germline gives CDR1 LNHDA, CDR2 SQIVND (reference sequence). CDR3 size: 18 residues. With 3 bases removed from V and 3 bases from J, the gap between germline ends came to 21 bases. The CDR3 is CASSISGYGRGLNQPQHF. CDR3 DNA sequence: TGTGCCAGTAGTATTAGCGGTTATGGGAGAGGTCTCAATCAGCCCCAGCATTTT.

The chain couples TRBV5-4 to TRBJ1-5; 8 bases are a match to TRBD1. CDR1 SGHNT and CDR2 YYREEE come from the germline V gene (reference sequence). V lost 4 bases, J lost 3 bases, and 6 bases stayed unmatched. CDR3 length equals 15 residues. The CDR3 bases are TGTGCCAGCAGCCCGGGGACAGGTTTCAATCAGCCCCAGCATTTT. This sequence encodes CASSPGTGFNQPQHF.

V usage is TRBV7-8 and J usage is TRBJ2-5, with 7 bases fitting TRBD2. The germline CDR1 and CDR2 sequences are SGHVS and FQNEAQ. Trimming removed 2 bases from V and 5 bases from J; junction bases left unmatched: 8. The CDR3 runs to 15 residues. The DNA for the CDR3 is TGTGCCAGCAGCTTAAGAGGCGGGAGCGGGGAGACCCAGTACTTC. The encoded protein is CASSLRGGSGETQYF.

In its sample, this clone was seen a few times. V is TRBV11-2 and J is TRBJ1-5; 7 nucleotides line up with TRBD1. This CDR3 is built from 15 residues. V was clipped by 5 bases and J by 10 bases; unmatched bases: 14. Germline V gene data show CDR1 as SGHAT and CDR2 as FQNNGV. CDR3 nucleotide sequence: TGTGCCAGCAGCGCCGGGGACAGCTTACATAGACCCCAGCATTTT. Its translation: CASSAGDSLHRPQHF.

The chain recombines TRBV18 with TRBJ2-7; 13 bases align to TRBD2. Germline CDR1 reads KGHSH; CDR2 reads LQKENI. J lost 2 bases, V lost 5 bases, and 6 bases had no gene match. This CDR3 contains 16 residues. This CDR3 is CASSSTSGRFTYEQYF. The CDR3 DNA is TGTGCCAGCTCATCGACTAGCGGGAGGTTCACCTACGAGCAGTACTTC. Full variable domain (remainder filled in from reference TRBV18 and TRBJ2-7): NAGVMQNPRHLVRRRGQEARLRCSPMKGHSHVYWYRQLPEEGLKFMVYLQKENIIDESGMPKERFSAEFPKEGPSILRIQQVVRGDSAAYFCASSSTSGRFTYEQYFGPGTRLTVT.